The subject of this entry is one T cell receptor beta chain. Primers included in the PCR were 60 Vbeta and 13 Jbeta primers. Clones were read by immunoSEQ multiplex PCR, and TCRdb kept only the in-frame ones, dropping some. The sample records some 160,000 clones, 77% being singletons. The data were taken from a study of cytomegalovirus exposure and HLA in healthy donors. The CDR3 is made up of 15 amino acids. Germline assignment: CDR1 MGHRA and CDR2 YSYEKL. Trimming took off 4 bases at V and 0 bases at J, with 13 bases between the two ends. The origin of this receptor is a woman aged 25 to 39 in good health and CMV-seronegative. Sequenced material: PBMCs. V usage is TRBV4-1 and J usage is TRBJ2-7; a possible D gene is TRBD1 (5 bases). In DNA form, the CDR3 reads TGCGCCAGCAGCCGAGAACCAGGGCTCTCCTACGAGCAGTACTTC. It specifies CASSREPGLSYEQYF.